This T cell receptor beta chain derives from a study of shared clonotypes between healthy human individuals. Deletions cut 6 bases from V and 8 bases from J, with 8 bases between. The length of the CDR3 is 11 residues. Germline V CDR1 and CDR2: MNHNS, SASEGT. Assay: immunoSEQ multiplex PCR; the TCRdb copy retains only in-frame clones and omits some. The sample lists about 510,000 clones, about 96% occurring once. HIV-negative, healthy adults without recent acute infections or vaccinations were the donors. The clonotype comes from a woman aged 25-40 years in good health. The specimen sequenced was naive CD4+ T cells sorted from blood. The subset was: CD45RA+ positively selected. The V gene is TRBV6-1, the J gene TRBJ2-1; no definite D call. The CDR3 DNA is TGTGCCAGCAGCGTTGAAGATGAGCAGTTCTTC. Its protein product is CASSVEDEQFF.